Sequencing of this T cell receptor (beta chain) was carried out in a study of blood T cell repertoires in COVID-19. Study-level background: COVID-19 samples from acute and convalescent phases originated in the United States, Italy and Spain. In each case, the material was cDNA or gDNA derived from T cells, B-cell-depleted T cells, or PBMCs.

In the original analysis: Counts of nucleated cells, estimated from reference gene primer amplification, were obtained. TCRdb keeps only in-frame clones here, not all; method: immunoSEQ multiplex PCR. That table is the source of V, J and clone size, and D and trimming were worked out from the DNA. The sample has about 270,000 clones, 75% to 90% seen once. This CDR3 has 14 residues. Germline V lookup: CDR1 LNHDA, CDR2 SQIVND (reference sequence). Trimming left V 3 bases short and J 2 bases short, with 8 bases between. The gene calls are TRBV19 and TRBJ1-5, with D unclear. Sequenced sample: peripheral blood. The sequence was obtained from a woman aged 70 to 79 with acute or convalescent COVID-19. The CDR3 DNA reads as TGTGCCAGTAGTATTGCCGGGGGCAATCAGCCCCAGCATTTT. Translation gives CASSIAGGNQPQHF.